This is a list of T cell receptor beta chains from one sample in a study of OX40 agonist ivuxolimab in advanced cancers. Sequenced by immunoSEQ multiplex PCR; TCRdb stores in-frame clones only, minus some. The sample lists approximately 79,000 clones; about 87% were seen once. Here the sequenced sample was CD4+ or CD8+ T cells sorted from blood, taken in a trial of the OX40 agonist ivuxolimab. The origin of the receptors is an adult with an advanced solid tumor such as melanoma, head and neck, liver or kidney cancer. CDR3s include the opening cysteine and the closing phenylalanine or tryptophan. A D gene is named only where the DNA matches it firmly. Not all rows give a size; the values are once, few, many and, for expanded clones, a class.

clone size: .; V gene: TRBV7-8; D gene: .; J gene: TRBJ1-6; CDR3 protein: CASSLNTGGNSPLHF; CDR3 DNA: TGTGCCAGCAGCTTGAACACTGGGGGGAATTCACCCCTCCACTTT
clone size: few; V gene: TRBV12-5; D gene: .; J gene: TRBJ1-1; CDR3 protein: CASGLDREAFF; CDR3 DNA: TGTGCTAGTGGTTTGGATAGGGAAGCTTTCTTT
clone size: .; V gene: TRBV28; D gene: .; J gene: TRBJ1-1; CDR3 protein: CASSTPVGRDSEAFF; CDR3 DNA: TGTGCCAGCAGTACCCCCGTCGGGAGGGACTCCGAAGCTTTCTTT
clone size: .; V gene: TRBV10-1; D gene: .; J gene: TRBJ1-1; CDR3 protein: CASRRNPWDTEAFF; CDR3 DNA: TGCGCCAGCAGAAGAAATCCCTGGGACACTGAAGCTTTCTTT
clone size: .; V gene: TRBV6-1; D gene: .; J gene: TRBJ1-3; CDR3 protein: CASSEAPTGKGNTIYF; CDR3 DNA: TGTGCCAGCAGTGAAGCGCCAACAGGGAAAGGAAACACCATATATTTT
clone size: .; V gene: TRBV7-3; D gene: .; J gene: TRBJ1-1; CDR3 protein: CASSLNDRENTEAFF; CDR3 DNA: TGTGCCAGCAGCTTAAACGATCGAGAGAACACTGAAGCTTTCTTT
clone size: .; V gene: TRBV5-6; D gene: .; J gene: TRBJ2-5; CDR3 protein: CASSLVAQKWGETQYF; CDR3 DNA: TGTGCCAGCAGCTTGGTTGCACAGAAGTGGGGGGAGACCCAGTACTTC
clone size: .; V gene: TRBV2; D gene: .; J gene: TRBJ2-5; CDR3 protein: CARRSMVMGETQYF; CDR3 DNA: TGTGCCAGGAGAAGTATGGTAATGGGAGAGACCCAGTACTTC
clone size: .; V gene: TRBV7-2; D gene: .; J gene: TRBJ2-5; CDR3 protein: CASTLARPGEQTQYF; CDR3 DNA: TGTGCCAGCACCCTCGCTCGTCCAGGGGAACAGACCCAGTACTTC
clone size: .; V gene: TRBV4-3; D gene: .; J gene: TRBJ1-5; CDR3 protein: CASSQDGAQPQHF; CDR3 DNA: TGCGCCAGCAGCCAAGATGGAGCCCAGCCCCAGCATTTT
clone size: .; V gene: TRBV4-2; D gene: .; J gene: TRBJ2-2; CDR3 protein: CASSLTLGDVTGELFF; CDR3 DNA: TGTGCCAGCAGCCTTACGCTGGGGGACGTCACCGGGGAGCTGTTTTTT
clone size: .; V gene: TRBV6-1; D gene: TRBD1; J gene: TRBJ1-3; CDR3 protein: CASSPRGSAGNTIYF; CDR3 DNA: TGTGCCAGCAGCCCCAGGGGGTCGGCAGGAAACACCATATATTTT
clone size: .; V gene: TRBV19; D gene: .; J gene: TRBJ2-1; CDR3 protein: CASRMGGYMDNEQFF; CDR3 DNA: TGTGCCAGTAGAATGGGTGGCTATATGGACAATGAGCAGTTCTTC
clone size: .; V gene: TRBV5-6; D gene: TRBD1; J gene: TRBJ2-5; CDR3 protein: CASSSGQGETQYF; CDR3 DNA: TGTGCCAGCAGCTCGGGACAGGGAGAGACCCAGTACTTC
clone size: .; V gene: TRBV30; D gene: .; J gene: TRBJ2-1; CDR3 protein: CAWSVLGPPYNEQFF; CDR3 DNA: TGTGCCTGGAGTGTACTGGGGCCCCCCTACAATGAGCAGTTCTTC
clone size: .; V gene: TRBV11-1; D gene: TRBD2; J gene: TRBJ2-1; CDR3 protein: CASSLQTSGAYNEQFF; CDR3 DNA: TGTGCCAGCAGCTTACAGACTAGCGGGGCCTACAATGAGCAGTTCTTC
clone size: .; V gene: TRBV7-9; D gene: .; J gene: TRBJ2-2; CDR3 protein: CASSFGQGIDTGELFF; CDR3 DNA: TGTGCCAGCAGCTTCGGGCAGGGCATTGACACCGGGGAGCTGTTTTTT
clone size: .; V gene: TRBV28; D gene: .; J gene: TRBJ1-2; CDR3 protein: CASSSLQIPLYGYTF; CDR3 DNA: TGTGCCAGCAGTTCCCTTCAGATTCCTCTCTATGGCTACACCTTC
clone size: once; V gene: TRBV10-3; D gene: TRBD1; J gene: TRBJ2-7; CDR3 protein: CAISAASTGRPYEQYF; CDR3 DNA: TGTGCCATCAGTGCCGCTTCGACAGGGAGACCCTACGAGCAGTACTTC
clone size: .; V gene: TRBV27; D gene: .; J gene: TRBJ2-3; CDR3 protein: CASQLSTWDTQYF; CDR3 DNA: TGTGCCAGTCAACTATCTACGTGGGATACGCAGTATTTT
clone size: .; V gene: TRBV7-4; D gene: TRBD1; J gene: TRBJ1-6; CDR3 protein: CASSPPRGSNSPLHF; CDR3 DNA: TGTGCCAGCAGCCCCCCCAGGGGGAGCAATTCACCCCTCCACTTT
clone size: .; V gene: TRBV6-5; D gene: TRBD1; J gene: TRBJ2-5; CDR3 protein: CASSRTGALQETQYF; CDR3 DNA: TGTGCCAGCAGTCGGACAGGGGCTCTCCAAGAGACCCAGTACTTC
clone size: .; V gene: TRBV28; D gene: TRBD1; J gene: TRBJ2-7; CDR3 protein: CAILGQASYEQYF; CDR3 DNA: TGTGCCATTCTGGGACAGGCGTCCTACGAGCAGTACTTC
clone size: .; V gene: TRBV7-8; D gene: .; J gene: TRBJ1-1; CDR3 protein: CASRGFSVNTEAFF; CDR3 DNA: TGTGCCAGCAGGGGGTTTTCAGTGAACACTGAAGCTTTCTTT
clone size: few; V gene: TRBV9; D gene: TRBD1; J gene: TRBJ1-1; CDR3 protein: CASSQAGGTEAFF; CDR3 DNA: TGTGCCAGCAGCCAGGCAGGGGGCACTGAAGCTTTCTTT
clone size: .; V gene: TRBV11-3; D gene: .; J gene: TRBJ2-2; CDR3 protein: CASSLGSGGGRELFF; CDR3 DNA: TGTGCCAGCAGCTTAGGATCGGGGGGCGGCAGGGAGCTGTTTTTT
clone size: once; V gene: TRBV18; D gene: .; J gene: TRBJ1-6; CDR3 protein: CASSPPPANSPLHF; CDR3 DNA: TGTGCCAGCTCACCACCACCAGCCAATTCACCCCTCCACTTT
clone size: .; V gene: TRBV7-3; D gene: .; J gene: TRBJ2-5; CDR3 protein: CASSLERGETQYF; CDR3 DNA: TGTGCCAGCAGCTTAGAAAGGGGAGAGACCCAGTACTTC